The 29 T cell receptor beta chains presented below share a single source sample, sequenced in a study of blood T cell repertoires in COVID-19. TCRdb's table, derived via immunoSEQ multiplex PCR, lists solely in-frame clones and lacks some. The sample lists around 68,000 clones; over 75% were seen once. Material: peripheral blood. These receptors originate from a man aged 45-65 years with active COVID-19.

This sequence joins TRBV5-6 and TRBJ2-2; TRBD2 might be the D (6 bases). CDR3 size: 13 residues. The germline V and J ends were trimmed by 4 bases and 5 bases, with 9 bases remaining between them. Germline V gene data show CDR1 as SGHDT and CDR2 as YYEEEE. CDR3 sequence: CASSLEGTGELFF. CDR3 bases: TGTGCCAGCAGCCTGGAGGGGACCGGGGAGCTGTTTTTT.

The chain combines TRBV5-1 with TRBJ1-1, with D unresolved. The CDR3 runs 15 residues. V lost 0 bases to trimming and J lost 0 bases, with 9 bases between them. In germline, CDR1 is SGHRS, CDR2 YFSETQ. The CDR3 coding sequence is TGCGCCAGCAGCTTGGGTCACAGTCTGAACACTGAAGCTTTCTTT. Protein sequence: CASSLGHSLNTEAFF. The full variable domain, with the rest looked up from reference TRBV5-1 and TRBJ1-1, is KAGVTQTPRYLIKTRGQQVTLSCSPISGHRSVSWYQQTPGQGLQFLFEYFSETQRNKGNFPGRFSGRQFSNSRSEMNVSTLELGDSALYLCASSLGHSLNTEAFFGQGTRLTVV.

The gene calls are TRBV12-3 or TRBV12-4 and TRBJ2-7, with 7 bases fitting TRBD2. The CDR3 loop spans 12 amino acids. Trimming cost V 1 base and J 7 bases; bases outside gene matches: 1. The CDR3 DNA reads as TGTGCCAGCAGTTTAGGGGAGGGGGAGCAGTACTTC. Its translation is CASSLGEGEQYF.

DNA of the CDR3: TGTGCCAGCAGCGCCACAGGGGAGACCCAGTACTTC. Translated: CASSATGETQYF. J is TRBJ2-5 and V is TRBV5-4; D is possibly TRBD1 (6 bases). The CDR3 has 12 amino acids. The V end lost 4 bases, the J end lost 5 bases, and 9 bases lay between the germline ends. CDR1 is SGHNT, CDR2 YYREEE, per germline (reference sequence).

V is TRBV9 and J is TRBJ2-3, with TRBD1 identical over 8 bases. Trimming cost V 4 bases and J 3 bases; bases outside gene matches: 7. The germline gives CDR1 SGDLS, CDR2 YYNGEE. The CDR3 loop spans 15 amino acids. The CDR3: CASSMTGDGTDTQYF. Written as DNA, the CDR3 is TGTGCCAGCAGCATGACAGGGGATGGGACAGATACGCAGTATTTT.

The V and J genes are TRBV7-9 and TRBJ1-3; D gene ambiguous. The CDR3 runs to 12 residues. V was shortened by 3 bases and J by 4 bases, with 4 bases between the two germline ends. Germline V CDR1 and CDR2: SEHNR, FQNEAQ (reference sequence). This CDR3 is CASSFEGNTIYF. CDR3 coding DNA: TGTGCCAGCAGCTTTGAGGGAAACACCATATATTTT.

This clone was picked up one time. Here the CDR3 reads CASSFNNYGYTF. Here the CDR3 DNA reads TGTGCCAGCAGCTTTAATAACTATGGCTACACCTTC. The J gene is TRBJ1-2, the V gene TRBV5-5; the D is unclear. Trimming shortened V by 2 bases and J by 1 base, and 3 bases separated the two germline ends. This CDR3 region has 12 residues. Germline lookup yields CDR1 SGHKS and CDR2 YYEKEE (reference sequence).

This clone was found a few times. Other DNA sequences in the same sample also yield this CDR3. The chain has TRBV5-4 and TRBJ1-3; D might be TRBD1 (5 bases). V was clipped by 0 bases and J by 0 bases, with 16 bases between them. This CDR3 has 18 residues. Germline V gene lookup returns CDR1 SGHNT and CDR2 YYREEE (reference sequence). The CDR3 reads CASSLGTNRQSSGNTIYF. The CDR3 DNA sequence: TGTGCCAGCAGCTTGGGAACTAACAGGCAGAGCTCTGGAAACACCATATATTTT. Full variable domain (rest looked up from reference TRBV5-4 and TRBJ1-3): ETGVTQSPTHLIKTRGQQVTLRCSSQSGHNTVSWYQQALGQGPQFIFQYYREEENGRGNFPPRFSGLQFPNYSSELNVNALELDDSALYLCASSLGTNRQSSGNTIYFGEGSWLTVV.

V is TRBV5-1 and J is TRBJ2-7, with 9 bases lining up with TRBD1. The V and J ends lost 4 bases and 2 bases, in that order; junction bases with no gene match: 4. This CDR3 is built from 14 residues. Germline CDR1 reads SGHRS; CDR2 reads YFSETQ. The chain's CDR3 is CASSIGQGPYEQYF. Written as DNA, the CDR3 is TGCGCCAGCAGCATCGGACAGGGGCCCTACGAGCAGTACTTC.

In its sample, this clone was seen a few times. The genes are TRBV6-1 and TRBJ1-5; D is unresolved. The CDR3 is 13 residues long. The V gene lost 3 bases and the J gene lost 4 bases, with 7 bases spanning the gap. Germline V CDR1 and CDR2: MNHNS, SASEGT. The CDR3 region is CASSDSENQPQHF. In nucleotides, the CDR3 is TGTGCCAGCAGTGACAGTGAAAATCAGCCCCAGCATTTT.

The CDR3 region has the DNA TGCGCCAGCACCCCGGATCCCCAGGCCTACAATGAGCAGTTCTTC. Its translation: CASTPDPQAYNEQFF. V usage is TRBV5-1 and J usage is TRBJ2-1; D is unclear. Germline CDR1 SGHRS, CDR2 YFSETQ. Between the trimmed V and J ends, which lost 6 bases and 2 bases, there was a span of 15 bases. This CDR3 has 15 amino acids.

In this sample, this clone turned up once. The V gene is TRBV19, the J gene TRBJ1-5, with D possibly TRBD1 on 6 matching bases. This CDR3 contains 17 residues. Trimming shortened V by 3 bases and J by 0 bases, and 15 bases separated the two germline ends. Looked up from germline, CDR1 is LNHDA and CDR2 is SQIVND (reference sequence). CDR3 DNA: TGTGCCAGTAGTATGGCCCCGGACAGATATAGCAATCAGCCCCAGCATTTT. Its protein product is CASSMAPDRYSNQPQHF.

The chain has TRBV28 and TRBJ2-2; tentatively, D is TRBD2 (6 bases). There are 15 residues in the CDR3. V gave up 10 bases and J gave up 0 bases, with 15 bases separating them. CDR1 and CDR2 from the germline V gene are MDHEN and SYDVKM. CDR3 nucleotide sequence: TGTGCCATCACCCCCGGGGGTACGAACACCGGGGAGCTGTTTTTT. It translates to CAITPGGTNTGELFF.

This clone was seen a few times. This chain uses TRBV30 with TRBJ1-2; D is unresolved. The ends were cut back, 2 bases at V and 4 bases at J, with 11 bases in the middle. CDR3 length equals 13 residues. The V gene's germline CDR1 is GTSNPN and CDR2 SVGIG (reference sequence). The chain's CDR3 is CAWSHYPSYGYTF. In DNA, the CDR3 is TGTGCCTGGAGTCATTACCCCAGCTATGGCTACACCTTC.

The V gene is TRBV6-2 or TRBV6-3, the J gene TRBJ2-7, with TRBD2 matching 10 bases. This CDR3 comprises 19 residues. The J segment lost 0 bases and the V segment lost 0 bases, leaving 11 bases of the junction unmatched. Germline CDR1 reads MNHEY; CDR2 reads SVGEGT. The CDR3 nucleotides read TGTGCCAGCAGTTACTCGGTAGCGGGGGGACTCAAATACTCCTACGAGCAGTACTTC. Its translation is CASSYSVAGGLKYSYEQYF.

This chain joins TRBV7-9 and TRBJ2-7; D is perhaps TRBD2 (6 bases). The ends were cut back, 0 bases at V and 0 bases at J, with 15 bases in the middle. The V gene's germline CDR1 is SEHNR and CDR2 FQNEAQ (reference sequence). The CDR3 loop spans 17 amino acids. The CDR3 protein is CASSLAVGGVNSYEQYF. CDR3 coding DNA: TGTGCCAGCAGCTTAGCGGTTGGAGGGGTCAACTCCTACGAGCAGTACTTC. Full variable domain (missing parts from reference TRBV7-9 and TRBJ2-7): DTGVSQNPRHKITKRGQNVTFRCDPISEHNRLYWYRQTLGQGPEFLTYFQNEAQLEKSRLLSDRFSAERPKGSFSTLEIQRTEQGDSAMYLCASSLAVGGVNSYEQYFGPGTRLTVT.

The rearrangement uses TRBV28 and TRBJ2-4, with TRBD1 as a possible D gene (6 bases). Germline loops: CDR1 MDHEN, CDR2 SYDVKM. V was trimmed by 5 bases and J by 13 bases, leaving 12 bases between them. This CDR3 comprises 11 residues. The DNA for the CDR3 is TGTGCCAGCAGTCTACAGGGTAACCAGTACTTC. This translates into CASSLQGNQYF.

The chain's CDR3 is CATSRDPGQGYNEQFF. The CDR3 DNA reads TGTGCCACCAGCAGAGATCCAGGACAGGGCTACAATGAGCAGTTCTTC. The rearrangement links TRBV15 to TRBJ2-1; 8 bases are a match to TRBD1. The CDR3 covers 16 residues. Per germline, CDR1 LNHNV and CDR2 YYDKDF (reference sequence). Germline trimming cut 0 bases from V and 3 bases from J; bases unmatched to any gene: 4.

V gene TRBV27 combines with J gene TRBJ2-7; TRBD2 matches at 16 bases. This CDR3 is built from 17 residues. Trimming removed 5 bases from V and 7 bases from J; junction bases left unmatched: 11. The V gene's germline CDR1 is MNHEY and CDR2 SMNVEV (reference sequence). In nucleotides, the CDR3 is TGTGCCAGCAGTGTGGGACTAGCGGGAGGGCCGAAGCGTGAGCAGTACTTC. Its translation: CASSVGLAGGPKREQYF.

V is TRBV5-5 and J is TRBJ1-2, with D tentatively TRBD1 (5 bases). The germline CDR1 and CDR2 sequences are SGHKS and YYEKEE (reference sequence). The CDR3 is 15 amino acids. The V and J ends lost 0 bases and 4 bases respectively, with 13 bases between them. CDR3 region: CASSLGQGWGYGYTF. CDR3 sequence (DNA): TGTGCCAGCAGCTTGGGGCAGGGATGGGGCTATGGCTACACCTTC. Looking up the rest from reference TRBV5-5 and TRBJ1-2 gives the full variable domain: DAGVTQSPTHLIKTRGQQVTLRCSPISGHKSVSWYQQVLGQGPQFIFQYYEKEERGRGNFPDRFSARQFPNYSSELNVNALLLGDSALYLCASSLGQGWGYGYTFGSGTRLTVV.

The chain employs TRBV4-2 and TRBJ2-7; a weak D match, TRBD1 (6 bases). The ends were cut back, 0 bases at V and 2 bases at J, with 11 bases in the middle. This CDR3 comprises 15 residues. Germline CDR1 and CDR2: LGHNA and YNFKEQ. The CDR3 DNA follows: TGTGCCAGCAGCCAAGATCGTACAGGGACCTACGAGCAGTACTTC. Translated: CASSQDRTGTYEQYF.

Details on this clone: Within the sample, other DNA sequences also encode this same CDR3. The V call is TRBV29-1, the J call TRBJ1-1; 8 nucleotides align to TRBD1. The CDR3 has 13 amino acids. V lost 4 bases to trimming and J lost 5 bases; unmatched junction nucleotides: 6. In germline, CDR1 is SQVTM, CDR2 ANQGSEA. CDR3 region: CSVVRGLGTEAFF. CDR3 sequence (DNA): TGCAGCGTTGTCAGGGGGCTCGGGACTGAAGCTTTCTTT.

CDR3 residues: CASSQVGGQGGHEQYF. As DNA, the CDR3 is TGTGCCAGCAGCCAGGTTGGGGGACAGGGCGGGCACGAGCAGTACTTC. The chain uses TRBV5-6 and TRBJ2-7, with TRBD1 matching 9 bases. There are 16 residues in the CDR3. With 4 bases clipped from V and 5 bases from J, the junction kept 13 bases outside the gene matches. From germline, CDR1 is SGHDT and CDR2 YYEEEE.

The chain is built from TRBV7-2 and TRBJ1-6; TRBD1 matches at 7 bases. With V trimmed by 6 bases and J by 5 bases, 4 bases remained unmatched. The length of the CDR3 is 14 residues. Germline V gene data show CDR1 as SGHTA and CDR2 as FQGNSA. The CDR3 here is CASRGQTNNSPLHF. CDR3 DNA sequence: TGTGCCAGCAGGGGACAGACGAATAATTCACCCCTCCACTTT.

The J gene is TRBJ1-1, the V gene TRBV9; 9 bases are a match to TRBD1. The CDR3 is 15 residues long. Trimming took 4 bases from V and 0 from J; bases not matched to a gene: 4. In germline, CDR1 is SGDLS, CDR2 YYNGEE. The DNA of the CDR3 is TGTGCCAGCAGCCGAGACAGGGGGGTGAACACTGAAGCTTTCTTT. Amino acids: CASSRDRGVNTEAFF. Complete variable domain (other parts from reference TRBV9 and TRBJ1-1): DSGVTQTPKHLITATGQRVTLRCSPRSGDLSVYWYQQSLDQGLQFLIQYYNGEERAKGNILERFSAQQFPDLHSELNLSSLELGDSALYFCASSRDRGVNTEAFFGQGTRLTVV.

V usage is TRBV5-1 and J usage is TRBJ2-1, with a tentative D call TRBD1 (6 bases). This CDR3 is built from 16 residues. Trimming removed 4 bases at V and 3 bases at J, with 17 bases between. From germline, CDR1 is SGHRS and CDR2 YFSETQ. The CDR3 is CASSVTGKLVYNEQFF. The CDR3, as DNA: TGCGCCAGCAGCGTGACAGGCAAGTTGGTCTACAATGAGCAGTTCTTC.

The rearrangement joins TRBV23-1 to TRBJ2-7; perhaps TRBD2 as D (6 bases). TRBV23-1 is designated an ORF whose function remains uncertain. This CDR3 region has 14 residues. V lost 2 bases to trimming and J lost 2 bases, with 10 bases between them. CDR3 nucleotide sequence: TGCGCCAGCAGTCAAGCGGGGCTAACCTACGAGCAGTACTTC. Its protein product is CASSQAGLTYEQYF.

This clone was counted a single time. The chain is built from TRBV9 and TRBJ2-1, with 7 bases aligning to TRBD2. The germline gives CDR1 SGDLS, CDR2 YYNGEE. V lost 0 bases and J lost 3; bases outside the gene matches: 6. This CDR3 comprises 16 residues. The CDR3 protein is CASSVARIAGYNEQFF. Here the CDR3 DNA reads TGTGCCAGCAGCGTAGCTCGGATAGCGGGCTACAATGAGCAGTTCTTC.

The chain is built from TRBV13 and TRBJ2-5; 8 positions agree with TRBD2. The V and J ends lost 5 bases and 5 bases, in that order; junction bases with no gene match: 13. Germline CDR1 is PRHDT and CDR2 is FYEKMQ (reference sequence). The CDR3 is 16 residues long. CDR3 sequence reads: CASSRNKREPLETQYF. The CDR3 DNA reads as TGTGCCAGCAGCCGGAACAAGCGGGAGCCTCTGGAGACCCAGTACTTC.